The 21 T cell receptor beta chains below all came from one sample that was sequenced in a study of OX40 agonist ivuxolimab in advanced cancers. Sequencing was performed with immunoSEQ multiplex PCR; in TCRdb, only in-frame clones are kept and a portion is missing. The sample includes tens of thousands of clones, 82% of them seen just once. This material consisted of CD4+ or CD8+ T cells sorted from blood, taken in a trial of the OX40 agonist ivuxolimab. These receptors originate from an adult with an advanced solid tumor such as melanoma, head and neck, liver or kidney cancer.

The chain is built from TRBV5-6 and TRBJ1-1; maybe TRBD1 (5 bases). The CDR3 contains 15 residues. Germline values: CDR1 SGHDT, CDR2 YYEEEE. Trimming pared 1 base from V and 3 bases from J, leaving 13 bases between. As DNA, the CDR3 is TGTGCCAGCAGCTTGTATGCAGGGAAGTACACTGAAGCTTTCTTT. Translating it yields CASSLYAGKYTEAFF.

The chain uses TRBV7-9 and TRBJ1-4, with TRBD1 as a possible D gene (6 bases). V was shortened by 8 bases and J by 8 bases, with 15 bases between the two germline ends. The CDR3 spans 13 residues. Germline CDR1 reads SEHNR; CDR2 reads FQNEAQ (reference sequence). The CDR3 DNA follows: TGTGCCAGCGGGTGGGGGCGAGACGAAAAACTGTTTTTT. Protein product: CASGWGRDEKLFF. The full variable domain, completed using reference TRBV7-9 and TRBJ1-4, is DTGVSQNPRHKITKRGQNVTFRCDPISEHNRLYWYRQTLGQGPEFLTYFQNEAQLEKSRLLSDRFSAERPKGSFSTLEIQRTEQGDSAMYLCASGWGRDEKLFFGSGTQLSVL.

This clone is a singleton in its sample. V usage is TRBV28 and J usage is TRBJ1-5, with D perhaps TRBD1 (5 bases). V lost 2 bases, J lost 4 bases, and 12 bases lay in between. Looked up from germline, CDR1 is MDHEN and CDR2 is SYDVKM. This CDR3 region has 15 residues. Here the CDR3 reads CASSLGTSNNQPQHF. The CDR3 DNA sequence: TGTGCCAGCAGTTTAGGGACGAGCAATAATCAGCCCCAGCATTTT.

This chain uses TRBV6-5 with TRBJ1-4, with D tentatively TRBD1 (5 bases). The germline V gene encodes CDR1 MNHEY and CDR2 SVGAGI. V lost 4 bases to trimming and J lost 13 bases, with 22 bases between them. This CDR3 spans 15 amino acids. CDR3 sequence (DNA): TGTGCCAGCAGTTTGGGGCTTGGTGGTCGCCCTGGACTGTTTTTT. Translating it yields CASSLGLGGRPGLFF.

V and J are TRBV18 and TRBJ2-6, with TRBD1 identical over 8 bases. The CDR3 is made up of 19 amino acids. Losses at the gene ends were 6 bases for V and 3 bases for J; bases not matched to a gene: 16. In germline, CDR1 is KGHSH, CDR2 LQKENI. The CDR3 sequence: CASSQRGQGSSHGANVLTF. Written as DNA, the CDR3 is TGTGCCAGCTCCCAGAGAGGACAGGGCTCTTCTCATGGGGCCAACGTCCTGACTTTC.

This sequence joins TRBV11-3 and TRBJ2-7, with 9 bases lining up with TRBD1. Per the germline V gene, CDR1 is SGHNT and CDR2 is YENEEA. The CDR3 extends over 15 amino acids. The ends lost 4 bases at V and 4 bases at J; junction bases unmatched: 8. CDR3 in amino acids: CASSSADRGLYEQYF. Here the CDR3 DNA reads TGTGCCAGCAGCTCCGCGGACAGGGGATTATACGAGCAGTACTTC.

The gene calls are TRBV15 and TRBJ1-1; perhaps TRBD1 as D (6 bases). Between the trimmed V and J ends, which lost 4 bases and 6 bases, there was a span of 18 bases. The CDR3 runs 15 residues. CDR1 is LNHNV, CDR2 YYDKDF, per germline (reference sequence). The CDR3 region is CATSTHPTGGAEAFF. The CDR3 DNA sequence: TGTGCCACCAGCACACACCCGACCGGGGGCGCTGAAGCTTTCTTT.

The chain links TRBV12-5 to TRBJ1-3, with D possibly matching TRBD1 (5 bases). The CDR3 loop spans 17 amino acids. Germline lookup yields CDR1 LGHNT and CDR2 FRNRAP. V was pared by 5 bases and J by 4 bases, with 21 bases between. In DNA form, the CDR3 reads TGTGCTAGTGGTCTGACCGGACAATCTTCTCTAGGAAACACCATATATTTT. This encodes CASGLTGQSSLGNTIYF. The variable domain in full, with the rest retrieved from reference TRBV12-5 and TRBJ1-3, is DARVTQTPRHKVTEMGQEVTMRCQPILGHNTVFWYRQTMMQGLELLAYFRNRAPLDDSGMPKDRFSAEMPDATLATLKIQPSEPRDSAVYFCASGLTGQSSLGNTIYFGEGSWLTVV.

The chain joins TRBV6-6 to TRBJ2-7; TRBD1 is a possible D gene (6 bases). The germline CDR1 and CDR2 sequences are MNHNY and SVGAGI (reference sequence). This CDR3 is built from 15 residues. Trimming removed 6 bases at V and 0 bases at J, with 15 bases between. CDR3 sequence (DNA): TGTGCCAGCAGCATTTCAGGGGTCAGCTCCTACGAGCAGTACTTC. Encoded protein: CASSISGVSSYEQYF.

The chain employs TRBV6-5 and TRBJ2-7; maybe TRBD1 (8 bases). V shed 4 bases and J shed 0 bases, with 13 bases lying between them. The CDR3 has 15 residues. Germline CDR1 is MNHEY and CDR2 is SVGAGI. The DNA of the CDR3 is TGTGCCAGCAGTTCGGGGGGACAGGACTCCTACGAGCAGTACTTC. Its translation is CASSSGGQDSYEQYF.

The V and J genes are TRBV18 and TRBJ2-4; D may be TRBD2 (7 bases). The CDR3 runs to 14 residues. Germline CDR1 is KGHSH and CDR2 is LQKENI. Trimming took 6 bases from V and 1 from J, leaving 10 bases between them. The chain's CDR3 is CASSEGGAKNIQYF. The CDR3 bases are TGTGCCAGCTCCGAGGGGGGGGCCAAAAACATTCAGTACTTC.

This chain connects TRBV27 to TRBJ2-6; D is perhaps TRBD1 (6 bases). Per the germline V gene, CDR1 is MNHEY and CDR2 is SMNVEV (reference sequence). The CDR3 sequence is 17 residues long. With 0 bases removed from V and 3 bases from J, the gap between germline ends came to 12 bases. The CDR3 spells CASSLSVGALGANVLTF. CDR3 coding DNA: TGTGCCAGCAGTTTATCTGTGGGGGCGCTTGGGGCCAACGTCCTGACTTTC.

The chain has TRBV5-8 and TRBJ2-2; the D gene is possibly TRBD1 (5 bases). Trimming shortened V by 7 bases and J by 5 bases, and 12 bases separated the two germline ends. CDR1 and CDR2 from the germline V gene are SGHTS and YDEGEE. The CDR3 extends over 13 amino acids. The CDR3 here is CASFRQTTGELFF. The CDR3 region has the DNA TGTGCCAGCTTTCGACAGACAACCGGGGAGCTGTTTTTT.

This chain uses TRBV4-1 with TRBJ2-6; D gene uncertain. V lost 4 bases to trimming and J lost 3 bases, with 13 bases between them. Germline CDR1 is MGHRA and CDR2 is YSYEKL. This CDR3 has 16 amino acids. The CDR3: CASSLTAVDGANVLTF. DNA for the CDR3: TGCGCCAGCAGCCTTACGGCGGTGGATGGGGCCAACGTCCTGACTTTC.

The chain recombines TRBV20-1 with TRBJ1-2; D remains ambiguous. The germline gives CDR1 DFQATT, CDR2 SNEGSKA (reference sequence). The CDR3 totals 8 residues. The CDR3 protein is CGVDGYTF. The CDR3 DNA follows: TGCGGGGTGGATGGCTACACCTTC.

The chain couples TRBV14 to TRBJ1-6; D unresolved. V gave up 1 base and J gave up 5 bases, with 6 bases separating them. The CDR3 is 14 amino acids. Germline V gene lookup returns CDR1 SGHDN and CDR2 FVKESK. The CDR3 spells CASSQAYHNSPLHF. The CDR3 bases are TGTGCCAGCAGCCAAGCCTACCATAATTCACCCCTCCACTTT.

The chain has TRBV18 and TRBJ2-1; the D gene is possibly TRBD2 (5 bases). This CDR3 has 13 amino acids. The germline CDR1 and CDR2 sequences are KGHSH and LQKENI. The V end lost 3 bases, the J end lost 5 bases, and 8 bases lay between the germline ends. The CDR3 spells CASSPRVDNEQFF. Written as DNA, the CDR3 is TGTGCCAGCTCACCGAGGGTGGACAATGAGCAGTTCTTC.

CDR3 protein: CASRGQGSTDTQYF. Written as DNA, the CDR3 is TGTGCCAGCAGGGGACAGGGGAGCACAGATACGCAGTATTTT. The V gene is TRBV28, the J gene TRBJ2-3, with TRBD1 matching 10 bases. In germline, CDR1 is MDHEN, CDR2 SYDVKM. Trimming removed 6 bases from V and 0 bases from J; junction bases left unmatched: 0. CDR3 length: 14 residues.

V usage is TRBV19 and J usage is TRBJ2-5, with TRBD1 matching over 8 bases. CDR3 length equals 16 residues. Germline V gene lookup returns CDR1 LNHDA and CDR2 SQIVND (reference sequence). The V gene end was trimmed by 4 bases and the J gene end by 1 base; junction bases not matched to a gene: 8. The CDR3 region is CASSTPLGTGQETQYF. CDR3 nucleotide sequence: TGTGCCAGTAGTACTCCCTTGGGGACAGGCCAAGAGACCCAGTACTTC.

The chain links TRBV27 to TRBJ2-2; unclear D gene. This CDR3 has 14 residues. V lost 4 bases and J 2 bases, leaving 8 bases between the germline ends. Germline CDR1 is MNHEY and CDR2 is SMNVEV (reference sequence). The CDR3 bases are TGTGCCAGCAGTTCCGGGTTTAACACCGGGGAGCTGTTTTTT. It specifies CASSSGFNTGELFF.

The rearrangement links TRBV6-5 to TRBJ2-7; the match to TRBD2 covers 9 bases. In germline, CDR1 is MNHEY, CDR2 SVGAGI. The CDR3 consists of 15 residues. Germline trimming cut 6 bases from V and 1 base from J; bases unmatched to any gene: 7. CDR3 nucleotide sequence: TGTGCCAGCAGCGTAAGCGGGAGGATTTCCTACGAGCAGTACTTC. It encodes CASSVSGRISYEQYF.